This T cell receptor beta chain was documented in a study of T cells in Graves' hyperthyroidism and ophthalmopathy. The CDR3 runs to 16 residues. Trimming at V came to 5 bases and at J to 1 base, leaving 4 bases not matched to a gene. The V gene's germline CDR1 is LNHDA and CDR2 SQIVND (reference sequence). The CDR3 regions of TCR beta were amplified from RNA transcripts. TCR CDR3 underwent first-round RT-PCR with the HTBI primer set. One entry per CDR3 protein results from TCRdb running MiXCR on the multiplex PCR reads. The sample includes roughly 700,000 distinct CDR3 sequences, approximately 15% of them seen just once. This clonotype came up many times.

The TCR was taken from a man aged 50-60 years with Graves' hyperthyroidism. This chain connects TRBV19 to TRBJ2-2; TRBD2 matches 10 bases. Sequences were obtained from blood. CDR3 amino acids: CASSARLAGNTGELFF. CDR3 coding DNA: TGTGCCAGTAGTGCAAGACTAGCGGGGAACACCGGGGAGCTGTTTTTT.